This T cell receptor (beta chain) came from a study of blood T cell repertoires in COVID-19. Generated by immunoSEQ multiplex PCR, the TCRdb table keeps only in-frame clones and is missing some. The sample yields 450,000 or so clones, approximately 89% seen once. The CDR3 runs 14 residues. Trimming left V 6 bases short and J 3 bases short, with 14 bases between. In germline, CDR1 is WNHNN, CDR2 SYGVQD (reference sequence). The rearrangement joins TRBV10-1 to TRBJ1-1, with a weak D call TRBD1 (5 bases). The receptor's source is a man between 18 and 35 years old with COVID-19, enrolled during active disease. Material for sequencing was peripheral blood. The CDR3 coding sequence is TGCGCCAGCAGGCCGGGAGGGGAAGACACTGAAGCTTTCTTT. Its protein product is CASRPGGEDTEAFF.